This is a list of T cell receptor beta chains from one sample in a study of blood T cell repertoires in COVID-19. Profiling relied on immunoSEQ multiplex PCR, and the TCRdb table lists in-frame clones only, not all of them. This table has about 210,000 clones, about four fifths appearing once. What was sequenced was peripheral blood. The receptors come from a woman in her forties or fifties with active or convalescent COVID-19. CDR3s include the opening cysteine and the closing phenylalanine or tryptophan. Each record gives: J gene, V gene, CDR3 protein.

J: TRBJ1-6
V: TRBV28
CDR3: CASSSSQGTNSPLHF

J: TRBJ1-5
V: TRBV5-5
CDR3: CASSLDISNQPQHF

J: TRBJ1-3
V: TRBV12-5
CDR3: CASGPTVIGNTIYF

J: TRBJ2-7
V: TRBV9
CDR3: CASSVGTGGFYEQYF

J: TRBJ1-1
V: TRBV3-1/TRBV3-2
CDR3: CASSQDGAGTEAFF

J: TRBJ1-2
V: TRBV30
CDR3: CAWSHMEGKYGYTF

J: TRBJ1-1
V: TRBV3-1/TRBV3-2
CDR3: CASSQTGVEAFF

J: TRBJ2-1
V: TRBV6-4
CDR3: CASASDFSYNEQFF

J: TRBJ2-1
V: TRBV7-9
CDR3: CASSQRTSGMYNEQFF

J: TRBJ2-6
V: TRBV11-3
CDR3: CASSLRAGGSGANVLTF

J: TRBJ1-5
V: TRBV24-1
CDR3: CATGGGVNQPQHF

J: TRBJ2-1
V: TRBV12-2
CDR3: CASRFAAGKSPNEQFF

J: TRBJ1-2
V: TRBV4-1
CDR3: CASSQGTGAGYTF

J: TRBJ2-7
V: TRBV10-1
CDR3: CASSPNRVPYEQYF

J: TRBJ2-5
V: TRBV9
CDR3: CASSQLAEGGETQYF

J: TRBJ2-1
V: TRBV9
CDR3: CASSPRVAGVGTNEQFF

J: TRBJ1-5
V: TRBV27
CDR3: CASSPDRGQPQHF

J: TRBJ1-1
V: TRBV12-3/TRBV12-4
CDR3: CASSQSGTEAFF

J: TRBJ2-3
V: TRBV5-1
CDR3: CATAWRGSGSTDTQYF

J: TRBJ2-7
V: TRBV19
CDR3: CASSIASYYEQYF

J: TRBJ2-5
V: TRBV27
CDR3: CASSFRTSGWTQYF

J: TRBJ2-3
V: TRBV11-3
CDR3: CASSLQGATDTQYF

J: TRBJ2-1
V: TRBV2
CDR3: CASRPGRAVDEQFF

J: TRBJ1-2
V: TRBV27
CDR3: CASKGAFDYGYTF

J: TRBJ1-1
V: TRBV11-2
CDR3: CASSLGQAFF

J: TRBJ1-2
V: TRBV6-5
CDR3: CASSSGANYGYTF

J: TRBJ1-2
V: TRBV5-1
CDR3: CASSGSPGQGDYGYTF

J: TRBJ1-2
V: TRBV6-1
CDR3: CASSERGFDYGYTF

J: TRBJ1-2
V: TRBV6-6
CDR3: CASSYEGGARYGYTF

J: TRBJ1-2
V: TRBV18
CDR3: CASSLNLGARRGYTF

J: TRBJ1-5
V: TRBV6-5
CDR3: CASNPTWAGLGPQHF

J: TRBJ2-2
V: TRBV5-1
CDR3: CASSRQQNTGELFF